This note documents a single T cell receptor beta chain sequence. RNA transcripts were the template for amplifying TCR beta CDR3 regions. TCR CDR3 regions were first amplified by RT-PCR with HTBI primers. In TCRdb, the multiplex PCR reads were re-called with MiXCR into one record per CDR3 protein. The data hold about 350,000 distinct CDR3 sequences, with about an eighth observed a single time. This record comes from a study of T cells in Graves' hyperthyroidism and ophthalmopathy. The CDR3 contains 13 residues. Looked up from germline, CDR1 is SEHNR and CDR2 is FQNEAQ (reference sequence). V lost 5 bases, J lost 4 bases, and 11 bases lay in between. The study left out patients who had uncontrolled infection, other autoimmune disease, pregnancy or lactation.

Material: blood. The gene calls are TRBV7-9 and TRBJ2-5; the D gene is possibly TRBD1 (5 bases). This TCR derives from a woman aged 40-49 years with Graves' ophthalmopathy. CDR3: CASSTSRGETQYF. The CDR3 coding sequence is TGTGCCAGCAGCACCTCAAGGGGAGAGACCCAGTACTTC.